This T cell receptor (beta chain) was recovered during a study of T-cell reconstitution after alpha-beta-depleted transplantation in children (TCRdb year 2016). Broadly, across the study: T-cell immune reconstitution after TCRalphabeta/CD19-depleted allogeneic hematopoietic cell transplantation in children was quantitatively tracked in the study by means of TCR repertoire profiling.

This clonotype was seen repeatedly, ten times or more. Its antigen is not yet known. Per-base quality was not reported, and no clone a single base away is much larger than it. Libraries were prepared through PCR. TCRdb names Illumina HiSeq 2500 as the instrument used. TCR library preparation used molecular barcoding, with unique molecular identifiers applied to normalize quantification of the TCRbeta repertoire. TCRdb reran the public reads through fastp at Q25 and MiXCR, keeping productive beta chains. Rows matching on CDR3 protein sequence are summarized as one entry with the most common DNA and genes. The sample contains some 590,000 distinct CDR3 sequences, about 11% of them found a single time. The ten largest clones represent roughly 3.9% of the sample. Per the germline V gene (reference sequence), MNHEY is the CDR1 and SMNVEV is the CDR2. V is cut by 2 bases and J by 4 bases, and the space between the germline ends is 11 bases. The CDR3 covers 15 residues, taking in both the cysteine and the phenylalanine. The retained sequence is limited to the CDR3, 45 bases, with the frame set at the first base.

The chain links TRBV27 with TRBJ2-2, with a tentative D gene TRBD2 over 6 matching bases. The input for sequencing was PBMCs from the stem cell graft donor, taken from the stem cell graft. This TCR was sampled from a human donor who donated a stem cell graft to a child with acute myeloid leukemia. The bases are TGTGCCAGCAGTTTACTGGCTAGCGCCACCGGGGAGCTGTTTTTT. This sequence encodes CASSLLASATGELFF.